There are a few counts of the clone carrying this T cell receptor beta chain. The source of the sample is a study of T-cell reconstitution after alpha-beta-depleted transplantation in children. Unique molecular identifiers tagged the TCRbeta library. TCRdb re-called the PCR reads with MiXCR, one entry per CDR3 protein. The sample gives around 400,000 distinct CDR3 sequences, 11% of which show up once; roughly 6% is in the top ten. From germline, CDR1 is SQVTM and CDR2 ANQGSEA. This CDR3 has 13 amino acids. The V end lost 2 bases, the J end lost 2 bases, and 7 bases lay between the germline ends. The chain carries TRBV29-1 and TRBJ1-3, with D uncertain. The sequence derives from a human donor who donated a stem cell graft to a child with acute myeloid leukemia. The sequences come from PBMCs from the stem cell graft donor, collected from the stem cell graft. The chain's CDR3 is CSVELDAGNTIYF. The CDR3 nucleotides are TGCAGCGTTGAATTGGACGCTGGAAACACCATATATTTT.